A single sample gave rise to the 16 T cell receptor beta chains below, sequenced in a study of B cell selection in AIRE deficiency. TCRdb's copy holds only in-frame clones and misses some; the assay was immunoSEQ multiplex PCR. The table records around 20,000 clones, about 95% of them present only once. The regulatory T cell sort gate was CD4+CD25hiCD127low/negative. Source material: Tregs sorted from PBMCs. These TCRs come from a human donor with AIRE deficiency.

The V gene is TRBV6-5, the J gene TRBJ2-1; a weak D match, TRBD2 (5 bases). Germline CDR1 and CDR2: MNHEY and SVGAGI. The V gene lost 0 bases and the J gene lost 10 bases, with 16 bases spanning the gap. The CDR3 is 15 amino acids. CDR3 residues: CASSYSIWTLREQFF. CDR3 bases: TGTGCCAGCAGTTACTCGATCTGGACTCTACGGGAGCAGTTCTTC.

The chain recombines TRBV10-3 with TRBJ2-7; no clear D gene. The germline gives CDR1 ENHRY, CDR2 SYGVKD. This CDR3 is built from 13 residues. Trimming stripped 11 bases from V and 5 bases from J, with 19 bases between. The CDR3 sequence is CAEAGRGIDEQYF. The CDR3 DNA reads as TGTGCCGAAGCCGGGCGCGGAATAGACGAGCAGTACTTC.

The V call is TRBV9, the J call TRBJ2-7; TRBD2 agrees at 7 bases. Germline trimming cut 2 bases from V and 6 bases from J; bases unmatched to any gene: 14. Germline CDR1 is SGDLS and CDR2 is YYNGEE. The CDR3 sequence is 16 residues long. CDR3 DNA: TGTGCCAGCAGCGTCGGTATGGGGCGGGAGCTGGCCGAGCAGTACTTC. This sequence encodes CASSVGMGRELAEQYF.

The rearrangement links TRBV10-2 to TRBJ1-3; 7 bases agree with TRBD1. Germline-derived CDR1 and CDR2 are WSHSY and SAAADI. The CDR3 spans 15 residues. V shed 4 bases, J shed 2 bases, and the junction held 5 bases outside the gene matches. The chain's CDR3 is CASSGLGQAGNTIYF. The DNA for the CDR3 is TGCGCCAGCAGTGGGTTAGGACAGGCTGGAAACACCATATATTTT.

This clone was counted a few times. This rearrangement joins TRBV18 to TRBJ2-2, with D maybe TRBD1 (6 bases). The CDR3 is 13 amino acids. Trimming pared 6 bases from V and 7 bases from J, leaving 12 bases between. Germline CDR1 and CDR2: KGHSH and LQKENI. CDR3: CASSTGIDGELFF. CDR3 DNA sequence: TGTGCCAGCTCTACAGGGATCGACGGGGAGCTGTTTTTT.

V is TRBV29-1 and J is TRBJ2-7, with 12 bases that match TRBD2. The CDR3 consists of 14 residues. Germline trimming cut 7 bases from V and 6 bases from J; bases unmatched to any gene: 10. Germline lookup yields CDR1 SQVTM and CDR2 ANQGSEA. This CDR3 reads CSARLAGAPPEQYF. The CDR3 nucleotides are TGCAGCGCTCGACTAGCGGGAGCCCCCCCCGAGCAGTACTTC.

The J gene is TRBJ2-2, the V gene TRBV7-9, with D possibly being TRBD2 (6 bases). Germline assignment: CDR1 SEHNR and CDR2 FQNEAQ (reference sequence). This CDR3 is 15 amino acids long. V dropped 5 bases and J dropped 1 base, with 11 bases sitting between them. CDR3 nucleotides: TGTGCCAGCAGCCAGGGACTCAGGAACACCGGGGAGCTGTTTTTT. Translated, it gives CASSQGLRNTGELFF.

On this clone itself: Since no conserved phenylalanine or tryptophan closes the CDR3, a read error is the likely cause. The chain links TRBV10-2 to TRBJ1-2; no clear D. The CDR3 length is 11 residues. Germline loops: CDR1 WSHSY, CDR2 SAAADI. V lost 6 bases to trimming and J lost 4 bases, with 6 bases between them. In nucleotides, the CDR3 is TGCGCCAGCAGGGGAGCCTATGGCTACACCCTC. It translates to CASRGAYGYTL.

V usage is TRBV27 and J usage is TRBJ1-1; D call uncertain. CDR3 size: 13 residues. CDR1 MNHEY and CDR2 SMNVEV come from the germline V gene (reference sequence). Trimming cost V 5 bases and J 0 bases, with 7 bases left between them. CDR3 sequence (DNA): TGTGCCAGCAGTCTTTTCATGAACACTGAAGCTTTCTTT. The encoded protein is CASSLFMNTEAFF.

The chain joins TRBV6-6 to TRBJ1-2; D gene uncertain. Trimming left V 7 bases short and J 1 base short, with 13 bases between. Germline V CDR1 and CDR2: MNHNY, SVGAGI (reference sequence). This CDR3 spans 14 amino acids. The CDR3, as DNA: TGTGCCAGCACGCCCGCGTATCGTAACTATGGCTACACCTTC. It codes for CASTPAYRNYGYTF.

This chain uses TRBV5-6 with TRBJ2-5, with D unresolved. Between the trimmed V and J ends, which lost 2 bases and 2 bases, there was a span of 4 bases. The CDR3 consists of 12 residues. CDR1 is SGHDT and CDR2 is YYEEEE in the germline V gene. CDR3 in DNA: TGTGCCAGCAGCTTTAATCAAGAGACCCAGTACTTC. It encodes CASSFNQETQYF.

In this sample, this clone turned up once. This chain joins TRBV19 and TRBJ1-3; 10 bases are shared with TRBD1. V shed 9 bases and J 0 bases; nucleotides not matched to a gene: 8. Germline loops: CDR1 LNHDA, CDR2 SQIVND (reference sequence). CDR3 length: 16 residues. The chain's CDR3 is CASGERTGGSGNTIYF. The DNA of the CDR3 is TGTGCCAGCGGAGAGAGGACAGGGGGCTCTGGAAACACCATATATTTT. Supplemented by reference TRBV19 and TRBJ1-3, the full variable domain reads DGGITQSPKYLFRKEGQNVTLSCEQNLNHDAMYWYRQDPGQGLRLIYYSQIVNDFQKGDIAEGYSVSREKKESFPLTVTSAQKNPTAFYLCASGERTGGSGNTIYFGEGSWLTVV.

This clone has a single count. This sequence joins TRBV9 and TRBJ1-1, with 7 positions matching TRBD1. The J segment lost 0 bases and the V segment lost 3 bases, leaving 2 bases of the junction unmatched. The CDR3 contains 14 residues. Germline V gene lookup returns CDR1 SGDLS and CDR2 YYNGEE. The CDR3 here is CASSGGQLNTEAFF. CDR3 bases: TGTGCCAGCAGCGGGGGACAGCTGAACACTGAAGCTTTCTTT.

The gene calls are TRBV5-4 and TRBJ2-3; tentative D call: TRBD2 (6 bases). With 7 bases removed from V and 0 bases from J, the gap between germline ends came to 12 bases. This CDR3 contains 14 residues. Germline V CDR1 and CDR2: SGHNT, YYREEE (reference sequence). The CDR3 region is CASRPGTSTDTQYF. In nucleotides, the CDR3 is TGTGCCAGCCGACCCGGGACTAGCACAGATACGCAGTATTTT.

This clone was counted only a few times. This chain joins TRBV11-2 and TRBJ2-1; D perhaps matches TRBD1 (6 bases). Germline V gives CDR1 SGHAT, CDR2 FQNNGV. V shed 4 bases and J shed 8 bases, with 12 bases lying between them. The CDR3 extends over 13 amino acids. In DNA, the CDR3 is TGTGCCAGCAGCTGGGACATTGTCCATGAGCAGTTCTTC. It codes for CASSWDIVHEQFF.

The chain is built from TRBV20-1 and TRBJ2-1; D unresolved. This CDR3 contains 9 residues. V was pared by 5 bases and J by 15 bases, with 11 bases between. Germline-derived CDR1 and CDR2 are DFQATT and SNEGSKA (reference sequence). CDR3 nucleotide sequence: TGCAGTGCTGACGATACCCGGTTCTTC. It codes for CSADDTRFF.